The TCR beta chain under discussion was sequenced for a study of T cell responses to AZD1222 COVID-19 vaccine. Across the whole study: The analysis combined second doses at about 4 or about 12 weeks.

Trimming left V 0 bases short and J 7 bases short, with 17 bases between. CDR1 is SGHNT and CDR2 is YYREEE in the germline V gene (reference sequence). This CDR3 contains 15 residues. Of note for this clone: Its target is not known.

Using immunoSEQ multiplex PCR, the repertoire was profiled, and TCRdb retains in-frame clones only, with some absent. This table has around 150,000 clones, about nine tenths appearing once. Study observations and caveats: Spike-specific TCR breadth and depth rose after two AZD1222 doses. Repertoire sampling happened only post peak T cell response.

This specimen was peripheral blood, taken on day 0 of AZD1222 vaccination. The TCR comes from an adult in good health. The chain carries TRBV5-4 and TRBJ2-7; the D gene is possibly TRBD2 (5 bases). The CDR3 sequence: CASSLAPGKVYEQYF. The CDR3, as DNA: TGTGCCAGCAGCTTGGCCCCGGGGAAGGTCTATGAGCAGTACTTC.